The rows below give T cell receptor beta chains drawn from one sample of a study of blood T cells in healthy people across ages. TCRdb re-called the 5' RACE reads with MiXCR, one entry per CDR3 protein. Of fewer than 650,000 distinct CDR3 sequences in the sample, around a quarter are singletons; the top ten hold approximately 3.6%. These sequences were also reported in another study, on T cells of mothers and their children.

Sequencing was carried out using blood. Source of these receptors: a boy between 2 and 15 years old in good health. Each CDR3 is given with its conserved first and last residue. D genes are given only for firm matches. Clone size is shown for a subset of rows, as once, few, many or a class of expanded clone.

d_call j_call v_call clone_size cdr3_aa cdr3_nt
TRBD2 TRBJ2-5 TRBV29-1 few CSVVGVPGLAGLVETQYF TGCAGCGTTGTGGGGGTACCGGGACTAGCGGGATTGGTAGAGACCCAGTACTTC
TRBD2 TRBJ2-3 TRBV5-1 . CASAAGGNTDTQYF TGCGCCAGCGCTGCGGGGGGCAACACAGATACGCAGTATTTT
. TRBJ2-5 TRBV4-3 . CASSQVWAGRETQYF TGCGCCAGCAGCCAAGTGTGGGCGGGAAGGGAGACCCAGTACTTC
TRBD1 TRBJ2-4 TRBV20-1 . CSAPDRARNIQYF TGCAGTGCCCCGGACAGGGCGCGAAACATTCAGTACTTC
TRBD1 TRBJ2-1 TRBV7-6 . CASSPDRDLRWPYNEQFF TGTGCCAGCAGCCCCGACAGGGACCTGAGATGGCCCTACAATGAGCAGTTCTTC
. TRBJ1-4 TRBV14 . CASSQGVTGPNEKLFF TGTGCCAGCAGCCAGGGAGTGACAGGTCCCAATGAAAAACTGTTTTTT
. TRBJ1-2 TRBV5-1 many CASSDQDLIGYTF TGCGCCAGCAGCGACCAGGACTTAATTGGCTACACCTTC
. TRBJ2-7 TRBV11-1 few CASSPRGQASYEQYF TGTGCCAGCAGCCCCAGAGGGCAGGCCTCCTACGAGCAGTACTTC
. TRBJ2-1 TRBV7-9 . CATREGGDEQFF TGTGCCACCCGGGAAGGCGGGGATGAGCAGTTCTTC
TRBD2 TRBJ2-7 TRBV3-1 . CASSHGLAGYEQYF TGTGCCAGCAGCCACGGACTAGCGGGCTACGAGCAGTACTTC
. TRBJ1-1 TRBV10-3 . CAINTGPQNTEAFF TGTGCCATTAATACGGGACCACAGAACACTGAAGCTTTCTTT
. TRBJ2-1 TRBV27 few CASSLTSGTLYNEQFF TGTGCCAGCAGTCTCACCTCCGGGACGCTGTACAATGAGCAGTTCTTC
TRBD1 TRBJ2-7 TRBV6-5 . CASSSPGQGGTYEQYF TGTGCCAGCAGTTCGCCGGGACAGGGGGGCACCTACGAGCAGTACTTC
. TRBJ1-2 TRBV5-6 . CASSSSGFGYTF TGTGCCAGCAGCTCATCAGGGTTTGGCTACACCTTC
. TRBJ2-7 TRBV5-8 few CASSSGTLKGYEQYF TGTGCCAGCAGTTCCGGGACCCTCAAGGGGTACGAGCAGTACTTC
. TRBJ2-1 TRBV12-3/TRBV12-4 . CASSLIAEQFF TGTGCCAGCAGTTTAATAGCGGAGCAGTTCTTC
TRBD1 TRBJ1-3 TRBV4-3 . CASSPTGEISGNTIYF TGCGCCAGCAGCCCTACAGGGGAAATTTCTGGAAACACCATATATTTT
. TRBJ1-2 TRBV3-1 . CASSQIQSSRLTF TGTGCCAGCAGCCAAATCCAGTCCTCTCGGCTCACCTTC
. TRBJ2-5 TRBV15 few CATSRDQPGETQYF TGTGCCACCAGCAGAGATCAGCCGGGAGAGACCCAGTACTTC
. TRBJ1-5 TRBV7-9 once CASSLATVNQPQHF TGTGCCAGCAGCTTAGCTACAGTCAATCAGCCCCAGCATTTT
TRBD2 TRBJ2-1 TRBV27 few CASSSLGLAGAGYNEQFF TGTGCCAGCAGTTCCTTGGGACTAGCGGGAGCGGGGTACAATGAGCAGTTCTTC
. TRBJ2-7 TRBV7-8 many CASSAFQGPSYEQYF TGTGCCAGCAGCGCTTTTCAGGGTCCCTCCTACGAGCAGTACTTC
TRBD1 TRBJ1-5 TRBV11-2 . CASSLGDRPNQPQHF TGTGCCAGCAGCTTAGGGGACAGACCCAATCAGCCCCAGCATTTT
. TRBJ1-1 TRBV6-5 few CASSYSGGSTEAFF TGTGCCAGCAGTTACTCGGGGGGTAGCACTGAAGCTTTCTTT
. TRBJ2-5 TRBV3-1 . CASSQDWGVQETQYF TGTGCCAGCAGCCAAGATTGGGGCGTACAAGAGACCCAGTACTTC
. TRBJ1-2 TRBV29-1 few CSVKQGFNYGYTF TGCAGCGTGAAACAAGGTTTCAACTATGGCTACACCTTC
. TRBJ1-1 TRBV28 . CASSLGDPKSPEAFF TGTGCCAGCAGTTTAGGGGACCCTAAAAGCCCTGAAGCTTTCTTT
TRBD2 TRBJ2-7 TRBV7-2 . CASSLITSGLYYEQYF TGTGCCAGCAGCTTAATAACTAGCGGGTTATACTACGAGCAGTACTTC
TRBD1 TRBJ1-5 TRBV5-1 . CASSLAGQGHQPQHF TGCGCCAGCAGCTTGGCAGGACAGGGCCATCAGCCCCAGCATTTT
TRBD2 TRBJ2-7 TRBV12-3/TRBV12-4 . CASRIAGGYEQYF TGTGCCAGCAGGATAGCGGGAGGCTACGAGCAGTACTTC
TRBD1 TRBJ1-4 TRBV7-9 . CASSLRSGGSTNEKLFF TGTGCCAGCAGCTTAAGATCAGGGGGTTCGACTAATGAAAAACTGTTTTTT